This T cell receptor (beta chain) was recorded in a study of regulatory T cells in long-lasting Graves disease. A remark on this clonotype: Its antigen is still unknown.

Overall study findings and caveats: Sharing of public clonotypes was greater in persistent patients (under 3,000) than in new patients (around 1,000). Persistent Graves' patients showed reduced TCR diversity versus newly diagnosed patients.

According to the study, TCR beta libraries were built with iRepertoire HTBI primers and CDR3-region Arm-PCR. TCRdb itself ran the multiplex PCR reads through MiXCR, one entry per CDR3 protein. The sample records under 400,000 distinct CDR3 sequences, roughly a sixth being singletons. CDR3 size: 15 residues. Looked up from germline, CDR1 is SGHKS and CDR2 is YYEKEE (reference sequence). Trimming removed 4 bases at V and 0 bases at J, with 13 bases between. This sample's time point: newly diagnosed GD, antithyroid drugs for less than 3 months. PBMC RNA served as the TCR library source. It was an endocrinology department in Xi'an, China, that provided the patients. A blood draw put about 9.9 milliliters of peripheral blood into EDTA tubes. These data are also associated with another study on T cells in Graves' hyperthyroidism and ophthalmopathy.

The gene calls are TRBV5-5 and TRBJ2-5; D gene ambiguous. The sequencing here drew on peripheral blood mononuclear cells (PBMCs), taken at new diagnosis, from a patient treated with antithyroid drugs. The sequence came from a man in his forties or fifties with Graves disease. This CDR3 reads CASSPPVGYQETQYF. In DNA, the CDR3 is TGTGCCAGCAGCCCTCCCGTGGGGTACCAAGAGACCCAGTACTTC.